One and the same sample provided the 25 T cell receptor beta chains below, sequenced in a study of vaccination and CD4 T cells after COVID-19. As for treatment: roughly 11-day PBMC culture with coronavirus spike peptide pools or control peptides (ViraFEST assay). Which antigens these TCRs recognize remains unknown. Cultured CD4+ T-cell DNA underwent Oncomine TCR Beta short-read sequencing. In TCRdb, the PCR reads were re-called with MiXCR into one record per CDR3 protein. The sample contains some 10,000 distinct CDR3 sequences, around 60% of which appear only once. Sequencing was performed on CD4+ T cells from blood, cultured in vitro, taken before SARS-CoV-2 vaccination. These receptors were collected from a human donor who had recovered from COVID-19.

V and J are TRBV27 and TRBJ1-5; no clear D. This CDR3 is 16 amino acids long. CDR1 is MNHEY, CDR2 SMNVEV, per germline (reference sequence). Trimming left V 2 bases short and J 4 bases short, with 15 bases between. The CDR3 loop reads CASSLVGGGVNQPQHF. The CDR3 DNA sequence: TGTGCCAGCAGTTTAGTCGGTGGTGGGGTGAATCAGCCCCAGCATTTT.

V usage is TRBV20-1 and J usage is TRBJ2-5; 10 nucleotides line up with TRBD2. V gave up 7 bases and J gave up 4 bases; unmatched junction bases: 15. CDR1 is DFQATT, CDR2 SNEGSKA, per germline (reference sequence). This CDR3 is built from 16 residues. As DNA, the CDR3 is TGCAGTGTGACGGGATCCGGGACTAGCGCCCGAGAGACCCAGTACTTC. Residues: CSVTGSGTSARETQYF.

This rearrangement joins TRBV7-2 to TRBJ1-1, with a tentative D call TRBD1 (6 bases). Germline V gene data show CDR1 as SGHTA and CDR2 as FQGNSA. The CDR3 runs to 14 residues. Trimming removed 1 base at V and 4 bases at J, with 10 bases between. The CDR3 sequence: CASSLDRVGTEAFF. In DNA, the CDR3 is TGTGCCAGCAGCTTAGACAGGGTAGGCACTGAAGCTTTCTTT.

This chain connects TRBV20-1 to TRBJ2-3; 7 bases align to TRBD1. Germline CDR1 DFQATT, CDR2 SNEGSKA (reference sequence). V shed 5 bases and J 4 bases; nucleotides not matched to a gene: 3. The CDR3 length is 12 residues. CDR3 loop: CSAFQGADTQYF. CDR3 nucleotides: TGCAGTGCTTTCCAGGGGGCAGATACGCAGTATTTT.

The genes are TRBV6-1 and TRBJ2-5; 9 nucleotides align to TRBD2. This CDR3 is 19 amino acids long. Trimming cost V 3 bases and J 4 bases; bases outside gene matches: 18. Germline V gives CDR1 MNHNS, CDR2 SASEGT. As DNA, the CDR3 is TGTGCCAGCAGTGACTCCATTCCCTTTGGCGGGAGGGCCAGAGAGACCCAGTACTTC. Protein: CASSDSIPFGGRARETQYF.

The V call is TRBV7-9, the J call TRBJ1-5, with 10 bases that match TRBD1. There are 17 residues in the CDR3. Germline V gene data show CDR1 as SEHNR and CDR2 as FQNEAQ (reference sequence). V gave up 6 bases and J gave up 6 bases; unmatched junction bases: 14. CDR3 loop: CASSRGSSGTGAQPQHF. The CDR3 coding sequence is TGTGCCAGCAGTCGAGGGAGCTCCGGGACAGGGGCTCAGCCCCAGCATTTT. The complete variable domain, with remaining parts taken from reference TRBV7-9 and TRBJ1-5, reads DTGVSQNPRHKITKRGQNVTFRCDPISEHNRLYWYRQTLGQGPEFLTYFQNEAQLEKSRLLSDRFSAERPKGSFSTLEIQRTEQGDSAMYLCASSRGSSGTGAQPQHFGDGTRLSIL.

In its sample, this clonotype was seen a few times. This chain uses TRBV12-3 or TRBV12-4 with TRBJ1-5; 8 bases align to TRBD1. The CDR3 covers 21 residues. J lost 2 bases, V lost 2 bases, and 20 bases had no gene match. CDR3 loop: CASSLYVLGQESIRRNQPQHF. Here the CDR3 DNA reads TGTGCCAGCAGTTTATACGTGTTGGGACAGGAATCAATACGACGCAATCAGCCCCAGCATTTT.

The V gene is TRBV6-1, the J gene TRBJ2-7, with TRBD1 identical over 9 bases. The trim removed 3 bases at V and 8 bases at J, leaving 14 bases unmatched. Germline lookup yields CDR1 MNHNS and CDR2 SASEGT. This CDR3 spans 16 amino acids. CDR3 DNA sequence: TGTGCCAGCAGTGATCGGACAGGGGCGTCCCTAGGCAAGCAGTACTTC. Its protein is CASSDRTGASLGKQYF.

This chain links TRBV27 with TRBJ2-5; D is unresolved. Germline lookup yields CDR1 MNHEY and CDR2 SMNVEV (reference sequence). CDR3 length equals 13 residues. V was cut by 1 base and J by 2 bases, with 5 bases left in between. Here the CDR3 reads CASSLFPQETQYF. CDR3 DNA: TGTGCCAGCAGTTTATTTCCGCAAGAGACCCAGTACTTC.

This chain connects TRBV6-1 to TRBJ1-1, with D uncertain. The germline V gene encodes CDR1 MNHNS and CDR2 SASEGT. Trimming left V 8 bases short and J 4 bases short, with 8 bases between. This CDR3 is 11 amino acids long. The CDR3 region has the DNA TGTGCCAGCGGAAGGACCACTGAAGCTTTCTTT. Its protein product is CASGRTTEAFF.

This rearrangement joins TRBV11-2 to TRBJ2-1; 8 bases line up with TRBD2. The ends lost 2 bases at V and 5 bases at J; junction bases unmatched: 11. The germline CDR1 and CDR2 sequences are SGHAT and FQNNGV. This CDR3 region has 17 residues. The CDR3 coding sequence is TGTGCCAGCAGCTTATCCCGGGGGACTAGAGCCGACAATGAGCAGTTCTTC. It translates to CASSLSRGTRADNEQFF.

This clonotype was counted only a few times. The V gene is TRBV27, the J gene TRBJ1-1; D unclear. V was shortened by 5 bases and J by 6 bases, with 19 bases between the two germline ends. CDR3 length: 15 amino acids. CDR1 and CDR2 (germline): MNHEY, SMNVEV (reference sequence). The CDR3 sequence: CASSASGGLSPEAFF. DNA of the CDR3: TGTGCCAGCAGTGCCTCGGGAGGACTAAGTCCTGAAGCTTTCTTT.

The V and J genes are TRBV27 and TRBJ1-2, with D perhaps matching TRBD1 (5 bases). The V and J ends lost 4 bases and 8 bases respectively, with 17 bases between them. The V gene's germline CDR1 is MNHEY and CDR2 SMNVEV (reference sequence). The CDR3 consists of 14 residues. The CDR3 region has the DNA TGTGCCAGCAGTTCGCCACGGGGGGTTGGAGGCTACACCTTC. It translates to CASSSPRGVGGYTF.

In its sample, this clonotype was seen a few times. This chain uses TRBV30 with TRBJ1-1, with D unresolved. Germline CDR1 is GTSNPN and CDR2 is SVGIG (reference sequence). The CDR3 has 13 amino acids. The V end was cut by 3 bases, the J end by 0 bases, with 8 bases between. CDR3 in amino acids: CAWRGSMNTEAFF. The CDR3 DNA sequence: TGTGCCTGGAGAGGGTCAATGAACACTGAAGCTTTCTTT.

The chain employs TRBV5-4 and TRBJ2-1, with 7 bases identical to TRBD2. The CDR3 consists of 15 residues. Germline CDR1 is SGHNT and CDR2 is YYREEE (reference sequence). The V segment lost 2 bases and the J segment 7 bases; nucleotides outside the gene matches: 9. CDR3 residues: CASSFQREGWNEQFF. CDR3 DNA sequence: TGTGCCAGCAGCTTCCAGCGGGAAGGGTGGAATGAGCAGTTCTTC.

The chain joins TRBV15 to TRBJ2-7; the D gene is possibly TRBD1 (5 bases). Between the trimmed V and J ends, which lost 4 bases and 7 bases, there was a span of 26 bases. Germline-derived CDR1 and CDR2 are LNHNV and YYDKDF (reference sequence). This CDR3 has 17 amino acids. The CDR3 nucleotides are TGTGCCACCAGCAAAAGAGGCGCGCGTCCAGGGTACCTGGAGCAGTACTTC. It is translated as CATSKRGARPGYLEQYF.

This sequence joins TRBV20-1 and TRBJ2-1; 9 nucleotides line up with TRBD2. Germline values: CDR1 DFQATT, CDR2 SNEGSKA (reference sequence). CDR3 length: 13 amino acids. V lost 4 bases, J lost 8 bases, and 6 bases stayed unmatched. The CDR3 here is CSAIAGVGYEQFF. In DNA form, the CDR3 reads TGCAGTGCTATAGCGGGAGTTGGGTATGAGCAGTTCTTC.

This clonotype is labeled medium-sized. The chain is built from TRBV6-4 and TRBJ2-3; 8 nucleotides agree with TRBD2. This CDR3 has 13 amino acids. The germline V gene encodes CDR1 MRHNA and CDR2 SNTAGT. The ends lost 4 bases at V and 3 bases at J; junction bases unmatched: 0. The DNA of the CDR3 is TGTGCCAGCAGTGCTAGCGGGACAGATACGCAGTATTTT. As protein: CASSASGTDTQYF.

The chain carries TRBV29-1 and TRBJ1-2; 8 bases are a match to TRBD1. The ends lost 6 bases at V and 6 bases at J; junction bases unmatched: 9. The germline V gene has CDR1 SQVTM and CDR2 ANQGSEA. CDR3 length: 13 residues. The CDR3 sequence: CSVPRSQGDGYTF. The CDR3 DNA reads as TGCAGCGTGCCCCGGTCACAGGGGGATGGCTACACCTTC.

This clonotype came up a few times. The V and J genes are TRBV6-2 or TRBV6-3 and TRBJ2-3; 9 nucleotides match TRBD1. J gave up 2 bases and V 6 bases, and 6 bases lay outside the gene matches. From germline, CDR1 is MNHEY and CDR2 SVGEGT. This CDR3 region has 15 residues. This CDR3 is CASSPGTGHTDTQYF. In DNA form, the CDR3 reads TGTGCCAGCAGCCCCGGGACAGGGCACACAGATACGCAGTATTTT.

This sequence joins TRBV19 and TRBJ1-5, with TRBD1 as a possible D gene (5 bases). Trimming removed 3 bases at V and 4 bases at J, with 19 bases between. Germline V gene data show CDR1 as LNHDA and CDR2 as SQIVND (reference sequence). This CDR3 contains 17 residues. CDR3 sequence (DNA): TGTGCCAGTAGTATTGGTGGGGGGGATTTCGGGAATCAGCCCCAGCATTTT. Amino acids: CASSIGGGDFGNQPQHF.

The chain couples TRBV6-1 to TRBJ1-2, with a tentative D call TRBD1 (5 bases). From germline, CDR1 is MNHNS and CDR2 SASEGT. The V and J ends lost 3 bases and 8 bases respectively, with 13 bases between them. The CDR3 has 13 residues. CDR3 sequence: CASSDSGIGGYTF. The CDR3 DNA reads TGTGCCAGCAGTGATTCAGGGATCGGCGGCTACACCTTC.

The J gene is TRBJ2-1, the V gene TRBV20-1; TRBD2 might be the D (6 bases). CDR1 and CDR2 from the germline V gene are DFQATT and SNEGSKA (reference sequence). The CDR3 is 13 amino acids. V lost 1 base and J lost 7, with 11 bases in between. The DNA of the CDR3 is TGCAGTGCTAGAGGGGACTCTTGGAATGAGCAGTTCTTC. Amino acids: CSARGDSWNEQFF.

This clonotype has a handful of counts. The chain couples TRBV10-3 to TRBJ2-5, with TRBD1 matching 10 bases. V was clipped by 6 bases and J by 0 bases; unmatched bases: 4. Germline V lookup: CDR1 ENHRY, CDR2 SYGVKD. The CDR3 spans 15 residues. This chain's CDR3 is CAISRTGGDQETQYF. The CDR3 DNA reads TGTGCCATCAGCCGGACAGGGGGGGACCAAGAGACCCAGTACTTC.

The chain joins TRBV15 to TRBJ1-4; 7 bases map to TRBD1. There are 14 residues in the CDR3. Germline trimming cut 5 bases from V and 8 bases from J; bases unmatched to any gene: 8. CDR1 is LNHNV and CDR2 is YYDKDF in the germline V gene (reference sequence). The CDR3 loop is CATSLDRAGEKLFF. The CDR3 nucleotides read TGTGCCACCAGCCTAGACAGGGCGGGAGAAAAACTGTTTTTT.